The 8 T cell receptor beta chains presented below share a single source sample, sequenced in a study of beta chain features in type 1 diabetes. Study conclusions and caveats: TCRB CDR3 length was moderately but significantly reduced in all four CD4+ subsets of Type 1 diabetes patients.

The investigators reverse transcribed all of the isolated RNA, so they sequenced expressed TCRB transcripts. The protocol was immunoSEQ multiplex PCR, while the TCRdb copy is restricted to in-frame clones and leaves out a portion. The sample carries 160,000 or so clones, 6.5% to 8.5% recorded once. For these TCRs, the target antigens are not known. The sequenced material came from central memory CD4+ T cells from blood. These receptor sequences come from a woman between 18 and 29 years old with type 1 diabetes.

J is TRBJ2-1 and V is TRBV25-1, with a tentative D call TRBD2 (7 bases). Germline V CDR1 and CDR2: MGHDK, SYGVNS. The V end lost 1 base, the J end lost 3 bases, and 16 bases lay between the germline ends. The CDR3 has 17 residues. CDR3 nucleotides: TGTGCCAGCAGTGAATCACGGGGGGCTTTAGTCTACAATGAGCAGTTCTTC. This encodes CASSESRGALVYNEQFF.

The gene calls are TRBV7-2 and TRBJ2-5; 7 bases map to TRBD2. CDR1 SGHTA and CDR2 FQGNSA come from the germline V gene. V lost 7 bases and J lost 3; bases outside the gene matches: 8. CDR3 size: 14 residues. CDR3 loop: CASTSWGGEETQYF. The CDR3 DNA sequence: TGTGCCAGCACCTCCTGGGGGGGAGAAGAGACCCAGTACTTC.

This clone was seen more than once but under ten times. The gene calls are TRBV19 and TRBJ2-2; D possibly corresponds to TRBD1 (5 bases). Trimming cost V 8 bases and J 5 bases, with 12 bases left between them. This CDR3 region has 13 residues. The germline CDR1 and CDR2 sequences are LNHDA and SQIVND (reference sequence). The CDR3 nucleotides are TGTGCCAGTGCTCCTCAGGGAACCGGGGAGCTGTTTTTT. Its protein is CASAPQGTGELFF.

This clone was found a few times. J is TRBJ2-7 and V is TRBV30; possibly TRBD1 for D (5 bases). The V end lost 3 bases, the J end lost 2 bases, and 5 bases lay between the germline ends. This CDR3 comprises 11 residues. CDR1 is GTSNPN and CDR2 is SVGIG in the germline V gene (reference sequence). The chain's CDR3 is CAWRGAYEQYF. In DNA form, the CDR3 reads TGTGCCTGGAGAGGGGCCTACGAGCAGTACTTC.

This clone appeared a few times. The rearrangement links TRBV4-3 to TRBJ2-5, with 8 bases matching TRBD1. Germline assignment: CDR1 LGHNA and CDR2 YSLEER. The CDR3 covers 15 residues. Trimming removed 3 bases from V and 5 bases from J; junction bases left unmatched: 8. The CDR3 sequence: CASSQAGQGGETQYF. Here the CDR3 DNA reads TGCGCCAGCAGCCAGGCTGGACAGGGCGGGGAGACCCAGTACTTC.

V and J are TRBV7-2 and TRBJ1-1; 7 bases fit TRBD1. CDR3 length: 14 residues. Germline V lookup: CDR1 SGHTA, CDR2 FQGNSA. Trimming cost V 3 bases and J 1 base; bases outside gene matches: 2. As DNA, the CDR3 is TGTGCCAGCAGCTTGGGACAGACGAACACTGAAGCTTTCTTT. Its protein product is CASSLGQTNTEAFF.

CDR3 amino acids: CASSAQGKTEAFF. CDR3 in DNA: TGCGCCAGCAGCGCTCAGGGTAAAACTGAAGCTTTCTTT. The chain uses TRBV10-2 and TRBJ1-1, with D tentatively TRBD1 (5 bases). The CDR3 totals 13 residues. CDR1 is WSHSY, CDR2 SAAADI, per germline. V was clipped by 6 bases and J by 5 bases, with 13 bases between them.

The J gene is TRBJ2-1, the V gene TRBV10-3, with 9 positions matching TRBD2. The CDR3 loop spans 14 amino acids. The germline V gene has CDR1 ENHRY and CDR2 SYGVKD. The junction had 8 bases not matched to a gene; V was cut back by 10 bases and J by 4 bases. Here the CDR3 DNA reads TGTGCCACCTGGGCTAGCGGGGATTACAATGAGCAGTTCTTC. Translated, it gives CATWASGDYNEQFF.